What follows are 18 T cell receptor beta chains derived from one specimen sequenced in a study of T cells in Graves' hyperthyroidism and ophthalmopathy. The TCR beta CDR3 regions underwent amplification using RNA transcripts as the source. An initial round of RT-PCR targeting the TCR CDR3 relied on the HTBI primer set. TCRdb processed the multiplex PCR reads anew with MiXCR; each CDR3 protein has one entry. The sample lists approximately 210,000 distinct CDR3 sequences, approximately 17% occurring once. The specimen sequenced was blood. Receptors originate from a man aged 50 to 59 with Graves' hyperthyroidism.

This clonotype was found many times. The rearrangement joins TRBV20-1 to TRBJ2-5; 11 nucleotides align to TRBD2. Germline lookup yields CDR1 DFQATT and CDR2 SNEGSKA (reference sequence). The junction had 16 bases not matched to a gene; V was cut back by 5 bases and J by 2 bases. This CDR3 is 18 amino acids long. The CDR3: CSALKIAGGPRGQETQYF. The CDR3 bases are TGCAGTGCTCTAAAGATAGCGGGAGGGCCAAGGGGACAAGAGACCCAGTACTTC.

The chain links TRBV19 to TRBJ2-3; the match to TRBD1 covers 11 bases. Trimming cost V 1 base and J 6 bases; bases outside gene matches: 0. CDR1 is LNHDA, CDR2 SQIVND, per germline (reference sequence). The CDR3 is 14 residues long. The CDR3 coding sequence is TGTGCCAGTAGTATAGGGGACAGGGGGGATACGCAGTATTTT. Translation: CASSIGDRGDTQYF.

The V gene is TRBV4-1, the J gene TRBJ1-5; D possibly corresponds to TRBD1 (6 bases). Germline-derived CDR1 and CDR2 are MGHRA and YSYEKL. The CDR3 has 14 residues. V lost 2 bases and J lost 4, with 9 bases in between. In DNA form, the CDR3 reads TGCGCCAGCAGCCAACGGACAGAAAATCAGCCCCAGCATTTT. This translates into CASSQRTENQPQHF.

Ten or more counts support this clonotype. The chain couples TRBV20-1 to TRBJ2-7; D could derive from TRBD1 or TRBD2 (5 bases each). The CDR3 has 13 amino acids. Between the trimmed V and J ends, which lost 5 bases and 2 bases, there was a span of 13 bases. The germline gives CDR1 DFQATT, CDR2 SNEGSKA (reference sequence). CDR3 loop: CSAPHGTTYEQYF. CDR3 nucleotide sequence: TGCAGTGCTCCTCACGGGACGACCTACGAGCAGTACTTC.

This clonotype was observed a handful of times. The chain carries TRBV11-2 and TRBJ1-4; D not resolved. CDR1 and CDR2 (germline): SGHAT, FQNNGV. The CDR3 contains 13 residues. V lost 0 bases and J 6 bases, leaving 5 bases between the germline ends. CDR3 in DNA: TGTGCCAGCAGCTTAGAGAGGGATGAAAAACTGTTTTTT. Translated: CASSLERDEKLFF.

This clonotype was observed many times. The genes are TRBV28 and TRBJ2-7, with a tentative D call TRBD1 (6 bases). This CDR3 has 14 residues. Germline V lookup: CDR1 MDHEN, CDR2 SYDVKM. V shed 1 base and J shed 5 bases, with 12 bases lying between them. The CDR3: CASSLSNWDNEQYF. CDR3 DNA: TGTGCCAGCAGTTTATCTAATTGGGACAACGAGCAGTACTTC.

This clonotype was detected only a few times. J is TRBJ2-1 and V is TRBV6-2 or TRBV6-3, with 9 bases that match TRBD1. J lost 11 bases, V lost 7 bases, and 6 bases had no gene match. This CDR3 contains 12 residues. Germline CDR1 and CDR2: MNHEY and SVGEGT. The CDR3 DNA follows: TGTGCCAGCATGACCGGGACAGGGAAGCAGTTCTTC. Translating it yields CASMTGTGKQFF.

This clonotype has only a few counts. The chain carries TRBV11-2 and TRBJ2-5; D gene ambiguous. CDR3 length: 13 residues. V was trimmed by 2 bases and J by 5 bases, leaving 9 bases between them. Germline assignment: CDR1 SGHAT and CDR2 FQNNGV. This chain's CDR3 is CASSLKSIETQYF. CDR3 coding DNA: TGTGCCAGCAGCTTAAAGTCAATTGAGACCCAGTACTTC.

The gene calls are TRBV7-9 and TRBJ2-7; D uncertain. The CDR3 is made up of 13 amino acids. The germline V gene encodes CDR1 SEHNR and CDR2 FQNEAQ (reference sequence). V lost 2 bases to trimming and J lost 4 bases, with 9 bases between them. DNA of the CDR3: TGTGCCAGCAGCTTAATATTCCCTTACGAGCAGTACTTC. Its protein is CASSLIFPYEQYF.

This clonotype was seen a handful of times. The chain carries TRBV5-5 and TRBJ2-3, with D perhaps matching TRBD1 (6 bases). CDR1 is SGHKS, CDR2 YYEKEE, per germline (reference sequence). This CDR3 comprises 14 residues. V dropped 0 bases and J dropped 4 bases, with 9 bases sitting between them. This CDR3 reads CASSLAQGSDTQYF. The DNA for the CDR3 is TGTGCCAGCAGCTTGGCTCAGGGGTCAGATACGCAGTATTTT.

This clonotype was seen only a few times. V is TRBV19 and J is TRBJ2-5, with D unclear. The CDR3 length is 14 residues. The germline CDR1 and CDR2 sequences are LNHDA and SQIVND (reference sequence). Deletions cut 4 bases from V and 5 bases from J, with 14 bases between. The CDR3 is CASSNPQVRETQYF. The DNA for the CDR3 is TGTGCCAGTAGTAACCCCCAAGTCCGGGAGACCCAGTACTTC.

This clonotype occurred many times. The genes are TRBV3-1 and TRBJ1-1; 8 bases are shared with TRBD1. In germline, CDR1 is LGHDT, CDR2 YNNKEL (reference sequence). After removal of 0 bases from V and 8 bases from J, the junction contained 5 bases not matched to a gene. The CDR3 length is 14 residues. CDR3 sequence reads: CASSQDQQGDEAFF. CDR3 nucleotides: TGTGCCAGCAGCCAAGATCAACAGGGGGACGAAGCTTTCTTT.

This chain joins TRBV6-1 and TRBJ1-2, with TRBD1 matching 9 bases. The CDR3 consists of 14 residues. The V gene end was trimmed by 5 bases and the J gene end by 6 bases; junction bases not matched to a gene: 7. Per the germline V gene, CDR1 is MNHNS and CDR2 is SASEGT. CDR3 nucleotide sequence: TGTGCCAGCAGTCTTGGACAGGGGTTTGATGGCTACACCTTC. Translation: CASSLGQGFDGYTF.

This clonotype was recorded at least ten times. The chain links TRBV5-6 to TRBJ2-3; D unresolved. Trimming removed 7 bases at V and 1 base at J, with 13 bases between. CDR1 and CDR2 (germline): SGHDT, YYEEEE. CDR3 length: 14 amino acids. CDR3 sequence: CASRLDTRTDTQYF. CDR3 nucleotides: TGTGCCAGCCGCCTAGACACACGCACAGATACGCAGTATTTT.

This clonotype was observed a few times. This chain uses TRBV5-1 with TRBJ1-4, with 7 positions matching TRBD1. Germline V CDR1 and CDR2: SGHRS, YFSETQ. This CDR3 contains 15 residues. The trim removed 4 bases at V and 7 bases at J, leaving 10 bases unmatched. For the CDR3, the DNA is TGCGCCAGCAGCCCGAGACAGGGAAGAGGTGAAAAACTGTTTTTT. This sequence encodes CASSPRQGRGEKLFF.

Many counts were recorded for this clonotype. The chain couples TRBV28 to TRBJ1-2, with no clear D. This CDR3 has 13 residues. Trimming removed 4 bases at V and 3 bases at J, with 9 bases between. Germline CDR1 and CDR2: MDHEN and SYDVKM. CDR3 loop: CASSSGVDYGYTF. The CDR3 DNA reads as TGTGCCAGCAGTTCAGGCGTTGACTATGGCTACACCTTC.

The chain employs TRBV12-5 and TRBJ2-7; D is unresolved. The germline CDR1 and CDR2 sequences are LGHNT and FRNRAP. V was clipped by 0 bases and J by 3 bases, with 9 bases between them. The CDR3 length is 14 residues. CDR3 in amino acids: CASGLVPDHYEQYF. CDR3 nucleotide sequence: TGTGCTAGTGGTTTGGTACCGGATCACTACGAGCAGTACTTC.

This clonotype has a handful of counts. The chain employs TRBV7-2 and TRBJ2-3; the D gene is possibly TRBD2 (6 bases). The germline V gene has CDR1 SGHTA and CDR2 FQGNSA. This CDR3 is built from 15 residues. V lost 3 bases to trimming and J lost 5 bases, with 15 bases between them. The CDR3 coding sequence is TGTGCCAGCAGCTTGGGAGGACCTCTCGGAGATACGCAGTATTTT. Amino acid sequence: CASSLGGPLGDTQYF.